The 26 T cell receptor beta chains reported below all come from one sample, sequenced in a study of cytomegalovirus exposure and HLA in healthy donors. The PCR had 60 Vbeta and 13 Jbeta primers. Assay: immunoSEQ multiplex PCR; the TCRdb copy retains only in-frame clones and omits some. The sample totals about 64,000 clones; its top ten clones hold around 3.6%. Material for sequencing was PBMCs. These receptor sequences come from a woman younger than 30 in good health and CMV-seronegative.

V and J are TRBV25-1 and TRBJ1-2; 9 nucleotides match TRBD1. The germline V gene has CDR1 MGHDK and CDR2 SYGVNS. The V and J ends lost 4 bases and 0 bases, in that order; junction bases with no gene match: 0. The CDR3 extends over 14 amino acids. Written as DNA, the CDR3 is TGTGCCAGCAGTGGACAGGGGGCTAACTATGGCTACACCTTC. Translated: CASSGQGANYGYTF.

The J gene is TRBJ2-6, the V gene TRBV18; 7 bases line up with TRBD1. The J segment lost 2 bases and the V segment lost 3 bases, leaving 4 bases of the junction unmatched. Germline lookup yields CDR1 KGHSH and CDR2 LQKENI. This CDR3 region has 16 residues. For the CDR3, the DNA is TGTGCCAGCTCACCCGACAGGGTGGCTGGGGCCAACGTCCTGACTTTC. Translated, it gives CASSPDRVAGANVLTF.

This chain links TRBV6-1 with TRBJ2-3, with 11 bases that match TRBD2. The CDR3 loop spans 14 amino acids. The V segment lost 6 bases and the J segment 2 bases; nucleotides outside the gene matches: 1. Germline assignment: CDR1 MNHNS and CDR2 SASEGT. CDR3 residues: CASRTSGNTDTQYF. The CDR3 region has the DNA TGTGCCAGCAGGACTAGCGGGAACACAGATACGCAGTATTTT.

This CDR3 reads CASSFGGQGGETQYF. CDR3 DNA: TGTGCCAGCAGTTTTGGCGGACAGGGGGGGGAGACCCAGTACTTC. The chain joins TRBV28 to TRBJ2-5; TRBD1 agrees at 10 bases. Trimming removed 3 bases from V and 5 bases from J; junction bases left unmatched: 6. The CDR3 sequence is 15 residues long. Germline V gives CDR1 MDHEN, CDR2 SYDVKM.

The chain uses TRBV6-1 and TRBJ2-3, with D possibly matching TRBD2 (5 bases). Germline loops: CDR1 MNHNS, CDR2 SASEGT. CDR3 length: 14 amino acids. V was shortened by 0 bases and J by 5 bases, with 9 bases between the two germline ends. In DNA, the CDR3 is TGTGCCAGCAGTGAAGCTGGGAGTGTAGATACGCAGTATTTT. Translating it yields CASSEAGSVDTQYF.

The chain couples TRBV6-5 to TRBJ2-3; 8 nucleotides line up with TRBD2. The CDR3 is made up of 15 amino acids. Trimming removed 3 bases from V and 2 bases from J; junction bases left unmatched: 4. Germline V lookup: CDR1 MNHEY, CDR2 SVGAGI. The CDR3 sequence is CASSYGLANTDTQYF. The CDR3 coding sequence is TGTGCCAGCAGTTATGGACTAGCTAACACAGATACGCAGTATTTT.

The rearrangement joins TRBV6-5 to TRBJ1-6; the D is unclear. The V end lost 7 bases, the J end lost 6 bases, and 7 bases lay between the germline ends. Germline V gene sequence: CDR1 MNHEY, CDR2 SVGAGI. This CDR3 has 12 amino acids. CDR3 protein: CASTSVNSPLHF. CDR3 DNA sequence: TGTGCCAGCACTAGTGTTAATTCACCCCTCCACTTT.

The V gene is TRBV27, the J gene TRBJ2-7, with 7 bases fitting TRBD2. Losses at the gene ends were 6 bases for V and 5 bases for J; bases not matched to a gene: 10. The CDR3 consists of 14 residues. The germline gives CDR1 MNHEY, CDR2 SMNVEV (reference sequence). The CDR3 is CASRLTQGGNEQYF. CDR3 sequence (DNA): TGTGCCAGCAGATTAACGCAGGGAGGGAACGAGCAGTACTTC.

The chain combines TRBV9 with TRBJ1-1; D is undetermined. Germline values: CDR1 SGDLS, CDR2 YYNGEE. CDR3 length: 13 amino acids. The germline V and J ends were trimmed by 0 bases and 1 base, with 4 bases remaining between them. The CDR3, as DNA: TGTGCCAGCAGCGTAGGGCCGAACACTGAAGCTTTCTTT. Translation gives CASSVGPNTEAFF. The full variable domain, rest sourced from reference TRBV9 and TRBJ1-1, is DSGVTQTPKHLITATGQRVTLRCSPRSGDLSVYWYQQSLDQGLQFLIQYYNGEERAKGNILERFSAQQFPDLHSELNLSSLELGDSALYFCASSVGPNTEAFFGQGTRLTVV.

The chain employs TRBV6-1 and TRBJ2-7, with TRBD1 identical over 7 bases. The CDR3 is made up of 15 amino acids. Unmatched junction bases numbered 9, after V lost 5 bases and J lost 2 bases. From germline, CDR1 is MNHNS and CDR2 SASEGT. Here the CDR3 reads CASSMLTGSAYEQYF. CDR3 in DNA: TGTGCCAGCAGTATGTTGACAGGGAGTGCCTACGAGCAGTACTTC.

This chain links TRBV19 with TRBJ2-7; 9 bases agree with TRBD2. V lost 5 bases, J lost 7 bases, and 18 bases stayed unmatched. The germline CDR1 and CDR2 sequences are LNHDA and SQIVND (reference sequence). The CDR3 is 17 amino acids. The CDR3 spells CASSPRSSGSPPHEQYF. The CDR3 DNA reads TGTGCCAGTAGTCCCCGAAGTAGCGGGAGTCCACCTCATGAGCAGTACTTC. The variable domain in full, with the rest retrieved from reference TRBV19 and TRBJ2-7, is DGGITQSPKYLFRKEGQNVTLSCEQNLNHDAMYWYRQDPGQGLRLIYYSQIVNDFQKGDIAEGYSVSREKKESFPLTVTSAQKNPTAFYLCASSPRSSGSPPHEQYFGPGTRLTVT.

The DNA of the CDR3 is TGCGCCAGCAGTTCCAGGGGAGAGAATTCACCCCTCCACTTT. Translation gives CASSSRGENSPLHF. V usage is TRBV5-1 and J usage is TRBJ1-6, with D perhaps TRBD1 (6 bases). V was clipped by 5 bases and J by 7 bases, with 13 bases between them. Germline-derived CDR1 and CDR2 are SGHRS and YFSETQ. This CDR3 contains 14 residues.

On this clone itself: Relative to the germline gene, one junction end is altered; a read error may explain this. This chain joins TRBV7-7 and TRBJ2-5, with 11 nucleotides matching TRBD1. Germline lookup yields CDR1 SSHAT and CDR2 FNYEAQ (reference sequence). This CDR3 has 17 residues. In nucleotides, the CDR3 is TGTGCTAGCAGCCCGGGACAGGGGGAATCCCCTCGGGAGACCCAGTACTTC. Its translation: CASSPGQGESPRETQYF.

This rearrangement joins TRBV30 to TRBJ1-1, with D tentatively TRBD1 (5 bases). CDR3 length equals 14 residues. V was trimmed by 0 bases and J by 5 bases, leaving 13 bases between them. The germline V gene has CDR1 GTSNPN and CDR2 SVGIG (reference sequence). CDR3 sequence (DNA): TGTGCCTGGAGTGTACGCGGGGGGGGAACTGAAGCTTTCTTT. Residues: CAWSVRGGGTEAFF.

This sequence joins TRBV11-3 and TRBJ1-2, with 7 bases identical to TRBD1. This CDR3 is 16 amino acids long. CDR1 is SGHNT, CDR2 YENEEA, per germline. The trim removed 5 bases at V and 4 bases at J, leaving 13 bases unmatched. The CDR3 loop reads CASSTPTGTEPYGYTF. The CDR3 bases are TGTGCCAGCAGCACCCCCACCGGGACAGAGCCCTATGGCTACACCTTC.

The J gene is TRBJ2-7, the V gene TRBV2, with D perhaps matching TRBD1 (6 bases). Looked up from germline, CDR1 is SNHLY and CDR2 is FYNNEI. V was cut by 4 bases and J by 6 bases, with 13 bases left in between. The CDR3 is made up of 13 amino acids. CDR3 region: CASSAYRVGEQYF. CDR3 DNA sequence: TGTGCCAGCAGTGCCTACAGGGTAGGCGAGCAGTACTTC. The whole variable domain, remainder taken from reference TRBV2 and TRBJ2-7, is EPEVTQTPSHQVTQMGQEVILRCVPISNHLYFYWYRQILGQKVEFLVSFYNNEISEKSEIFDDQFSVERPDGSNFTLKIRSTKLEDSAMYFCASSAYRVGEQYFGPGTRLTVT.

The genes are TRBV27 and TRBJ2-7; TRBD1 matches at 8 bases. After removal of 6 bases from V and 2 bases from J, the junction contained 6 bases not matched to a gene. CDR3 size: 14 residues. Germline CDR1 and CDR2: MNHEY and SMNVEV (reference sequence). The CDR3 coding sequence is TGTGCCAGCAGCCATGGACAGGGTGCCTACGAGCAGTACTTC. It translates to CASSHGQGAYEQYF.

The chain employs TRBV28 and TRBJ1-5; perhaps TRBD1 as D (5 bases). Germline-derived CDR1 and CDR2 are MDHEN and SYDVKM. This CDR3 has 15 amino acids. Between the trimmed V and J ends, which lost 2 bases and 6 bases, there was a span of 14 bases. CDR3 DNA: TGTGCCAGCAGTTTAGCAGGGATTTTCGGTCAGCCCCAGCATTTT. It encodes CASSLAGIFGQPQHF. Full variable domain (rest looked up from reference TRBV28 and TRBJ1-5): DVKVTQSSRYLVKRTGEKVFLECVQDMDHENMFWYRQDPGLGLRLIYFSYDVKMKEKGDIPEGYSVSREKKERFSLILESASTNQTSMYLCASSLAGIFGQPQHFGDGTRLSIL.

This chain links TRBV28 with TRBJ2-3; maybe TRBD2 (5 bases). V lost 5 bases to trimming and J lost 4 bases, with 13 bases between them. Looked up from germline, CDR1 is MDHEN and CDR2 is SYDVKM. CDR3 size: 14 residues. The CDR3 here is CASSPRGGPDTQYF. DNA for the CDR3: TGTGCCAGCAGTCCACGGGGTGGCCCAGATACGCAGTATTTT.

V is TRBV2 and J is TRBJ2-7, with 7 positions matching TRBD1. V lost 0 bases, J lost 3 bases, and 5 bases stayed unmatched. This CDR3 spans 15 amino acids. Per germline, CDR1 SNHLY and CDR2 FYNNEI. The CDR3 DNA is TGTGCCAGCAGTGAAGCAAACAGGGGATTCTACGAGCAGTACTTC. Translated, it gives CASSEANRGFYEQYF.

The chain recombines TRBV2 with TRBJ1-4; D is ambiguous. In germline, CDR1 is SNHLY, CDR2 FYNNEI. This CDR3 spans 14 amino acids. V was pared by 7 bases and J by 2 bases, with 11 bases between. The CDR3, as DNA: TGTGCCAGCAATAGTGCGGGTACTAATGAAAAACTGTTTTTT. It encodes CASNSAGTNEKLFF.

The chain uses TRBV5-6 and TRBJ2-5, with D maybe TRBD1 (6 bases). The CDR3 is 14 residues long. Trimming cost V 5 bases and J 3 bases, with 14 bases left between them. CDR1 and CDR2 from the germline V gene are SGHDT and YYEEEE. The CDR3 DNA follows: TGTGCCAGCAGACGAAAGGGACAAAAAGAGACCCAGTACTTC. This gives the protein CASRRKGQKETQYF.

This rearrangement joins TRBV6-6 to TRBJ1-1; D is uncertain. The germline V and J ends were trimmed by 2 bases and 8 bases, with 12 bases remaining between them. The CDR3 is made up of 13 amino acids. CDR1 is MNHNY, CDR2 SVGAGI, per germline (reference sequence). CDR3 region: CASSYQATAEAFF. CDR3 DNA: TGTGCCAGCAGTTACCAGGCCACCGCCGAAGCTTTCTTT.

The rearrangement links TRBV6-7 to TRBJ2-2; 10 positions match TRBD2. TRBV6-7 has ORF status, its function being uncertain. V shed 7 bases, J shed 4 bases, and the junction held 9 bases outside the gene matches. CDR3 length equals 16 residues. The CDR3 DNA reads TGTGCCAGCATTTCCCTAGCGGGAGTTGGCACCGGGGAGCTGTTTTTT. Translated, it gives CASISLAGVGTGELFF.

This chain joins TRBV5-6 and TRBJ2-7; 7 bases line up with TRBD1. The CDR3 spans 13 residues. The ends lost 4 bases at V and 1 base at J; junction bases unmatched: 2. Germline CDR1 reads SGHDT; CDR2 reads YYEEEE. The chain's CDR3 is CASSGTASYEQYF. CDR3 bases: TGTGCCAGCAGCGGGACAGCTTCCTACGAGCAGTACTTC.

The chain uses TRBV29-1 and TRBJ1-2; 7 positions match TRBD1. Per germline, CDR1 SQVTM and CDR2 ANQGSEA. V gave up 5 bases and J gave up 11 bases; unmatched junction bases: 17. The CDR3 length is 14 residues. CDR3 sequence: CSVPGTSQGIGYTF. In DNA, the CDR3 is TGCAGCGTTCCCGGCACGTCACAGGGGATTGGGTACACCTTC.